Listed below are T cell receptor beta chains from one sample, sequenced in a study of human T cells and chemical hapten exposure. Each CDR3 protein is one row after TCRdb ran MiXCR on the RACE reads. The table shows 300,000 to 450,000 distinct CDR3 sequences, with less than 6.5% occurring only once. Sequenced material: whole blood, taken in connection with sensitization to the hapten diphenylcyclopropenone (DPC). These receptors all stem from a woman between 45 and 60 years old with alopecia areata. Some clones in this sample may be carry-over from other donors' samples. CDR3s include the opening cysteine and the closing phenylalanine or tryptophan. D genes are given only for firm matches. Only some rows state a clone size, as once, few, many or a class for expanded clones.

len: 16; d_gene: TRBD2; v_gene: TRBV6-5; j_gene: TRBJ2-3; abundance: NA; CDR3aa: CASSFTSGTGTDTQYF; CDR3nt: TGTGCCAGCAGTTTTACTAGCGGGACTGGCACAGATACGCAGTATTTT
len: 14; d_gene: NA; v_gene: TRBV27; j_gene: TRBJ1-5; abundance: few; CDR3aa: CASSPWGGLGAQHF; CDR3nt: TGTGCCAGCAGCCCCTGGGGGGGGCTGGGGGCCCAGCATTTT
len: 11; d_gene: TRBD1; v_gene: TRBV3-1; j_gene: TRBJ2-1; abundance: few; CDR3aa: CASSAGGEQFF; CDR3nt: TGTGCCAGCAGCGCAGGGGGTGAGCAGTTCTTC
len: 16; d_gene: NA; v_gene: TRBV5-1; j_gene: TRBJ2-6; abundance: many; CDR3aa: CASSWSGDSGANVLTF; CDR3nt: TGCGCCAGCAGCTGGTCAGGGGACTCTGGGGCCAACGTCCTGACTTTC
len: 13; d_gene: TRBD2; v_gene: TRBV20-1; j_gene: TRBJ2-1; abundance: many; CDR3aa: CSARKLAGTEQFF; CDR3nt: TGCAGTGCTAGGAAACTAGCGGGAACTGAGCAGTTCTTC
len: 13; d_gene: TRBD2; v_gene: TRBV6-6; j_gene: TRBJ2-1; abundance: many; CDR3aa: CASSAWTSNEQFF; CDR3nt: TGTGCCAGCAGTGCCTGGACTAGCAATGAGCAGTTCTTC
len: 15; d_gene: TRBD1; v_gene: TRBV10-3; j_gene: TRBJ1-4; abundance: NA; CDR3aa: CAISPTGTGGEKLFF; CDR3nt: TGTGCCATCAGTCCAACAGGGACAGGGGGTGAAAAACTGTTTTTT
len: 14; d_gene: NA; v_gene: TRBV5-1; j_gene: TRBJ2-7; abundance: few; CDR3aa: CASSLTQGSGEQYF; CDR3nt: TGCGCCAGCAGCTTGACACAGGGCAGCGGGGAGCAGTACTTC
len: 16; d_gene: NA; v_gene: TRBV20-1; j_gene: TRBJ2-3; abundance: many; CDR3aa: CSAKKRTGVHGDTQYF; CDR3nt: TGCAGTGCCAAAAAGAGAACGGGGGTTCATGGGGATACGCAGTATTTT
len: 11; d_gene: NA; v_gene: TRBV20-1; j_gene: TRBJ1-1; abundance: many; CDR3aa: CSASRATEAFF; CDR3nt: TGCAGTGCTAGTCGGGCCACTGAAGCTTTCTTT
len: 13; d_gene: NA; v_gene: TRBV28; j_gene: TRBJ2-3; abundance: many; CDR3aa: CASKGGSTDTQYF; CDR3nt: TGTGCCAGCAAGGGCGGCAGCACAGATACGCAGTATTTT
len: 15; d_gene: NA; v_gene: TRBV7-2; j_gene: TRBJ1-6; abundance: once; CDR3aa: CASSGGLHNNSPLHF; CDR3nt: TGTGCCAGCAGCGGGGGGCTTCACAATAATTCACCCCTCCACTTT
len: 13; d_gene: NA; v_gene: TRBV11-3; j_gene: TRBJ2-1; abundance: few; CDR3aa: CASSSLGAAEQFF; CDR3nt: TGTGCCAGCAGCTCCCTGGGGGCGGCTGAGCAGTTCTTC
len: 14; d_gene: NA; v_gene: TRBV12-3/TRBV12-4; j_gene: TRBJ2-2; abundance: many; CDR3aa: CASSLRRTGGELFF; CDR3nt: TGTGCCAGCAGTTTAAGAAGAACAGGCGGGGAGCTGTTTTTT
len: 11; d_gene: NA; v_gene: TRBV29-1; j_gene: TRBJ2-5; abundance: many; CDR3aa: CSVEEEETQYF; CDR3nt: TGCAGCGTTGAGGAGGAAGAGACCCAGTACTTC
len: 15; d_gene: NA; v_gene: TRBV5-1; j_gene: TRBJ2-7; abundance: many; CDR3aa: CASSLSPGYSYEQYF; CDR3nt: TGCGCCAGCAGCTTGTCTCCAGGGTACTCCTACGAGCAGTACTTC
len: 16; d_gene: NA; v_gene: TRBV12-3/TRBV12-4; j_gene: TRBJ2-2; abundance: many; CDR3aa: CASSPEIAEVGGELFF; CDR3nt: TGTGCCAGCAGCCCGGAGATAGCGGAGGTGGGCGGGGAGCTGTTTTTT
len: 15; d_gene: NA; v_gene: TRBV6-6; j_gene: TRBJ1-6; abundance: few; CDR3aa: CASSPGGIYNSPLHF; CDR3nt: TGTGCCAGCAGCCCCGGGGGGATCTATAATTCACCCCTCCACTTT
len: 14; d_gene: TRBD1; v_gene: TRBV7-9; j_gene: TRBJ2-1; abundance: NA; CDR3aa: CASSFRTGNNEQFF; CDR3nt: TGTGCCAGCAGCTTTAGGACAGGGAATAATGAGCAGTTCTTC
len: 13; d_gene: NA; v_gene: TRBV18; j_gene: TRBJ2-3; abundance: NA; CDR3aa: CASSDSSADTQYF; CDR3nt: TGTGCCAGCTCAGACAGCTCTGCAGATACGCAGTATTTT
len: 14; d_gene: NA; v_gene: TRBV20-1; j_gene: TRBJ1-3; abundance: NA; CDR3aa: CSARFGGTGNTIYF; CDR3nt: TGCAGTGCTAGGTTCGGAGGGACTGGAAACACCATATATTTT
len: 13; d_gene: NA; v_gene: TRBV28; j_gene: TRBJ2-6; abundance: NA; CDR3aa: CAITGPGANVLTF; CDR3nt: TGTGCCATCACAGGCCCCGGGGCCAACGTCCTGACTTTC
len: 12; d_gene: NA; v_gene: TRBV6-2/TRBV6-3; j_gene: TRBJ2-7; abundance: NA; CDR3aa: CASSYPGTEQYF; CDR3nt: TGTGCCAGCAGTTACCCAGGGACCGAGCAGTACTTC
len: 14; d_gene: TRBD2; v_gene: TRBV29-1; j_gene: TRBJ2-1; abundance: many; CDR3aa: CSVWREELRNEQFF; CDR3nt: TGCAGCGTTTGGCGGGAGGAACTTAGGAATGAGCAGTTCTTC
len: 15; d_gene: TRBD1; v_gene: TRBV6-1; j_gene: TRBJ2-2; abundance: NA; CDR3aa: CASRADRGKTGELFF; CDR3nt: TGTGCCAGCAGGGCAGACAGGGGGAAAACCGGGGAGCTGTTTTTT
len: 18; d_gene: TRBD2; v_gene: TRBV28; j_gene: TRBJ2-3; abundance: many; CDR3aa: CASSLPSSGRRSTDTQYF; CDR3nt: TGTGCCAGCAGTTTGCCCTCTAGCGGGAGGAGGAGCACAGATACGCAGTATTTT